These T cell receptor beta chains were read from a single sample in a study of blood T cell repertoires in COVID-19. TCRdb keeps only in-frame clones here, not all; method: immunoSEQ multiplex PCR. Among 130,000 to 150,000 clones listed, roughly 79% were seen once. Material: peripheral blood. Receptor source: a woman aged 55-75 years with acute or convalescent COVID-19. Both conserved end residues are part of each CDR3. The D gene is left open where the match is weak. Expanded clones get a size class; other rows say once, few or many, or leave the size out.

D gene,clone size,V gene,J gene,CDR3 DNA,CDR3 protein
-,once,TRBV5-1,TRBJ1-3,TGCGCCAGCAGCTTGCTCCCACTTGGACGGGGCTCTGGAAACACCATATATTTT,CASSLLPLGRGSGNTIYF
-,-,TRBV9,TRBJ2-1,TGTGCCAGCAGCTCCGGTGATTATCTCCATGAGCAGTTCTTC,CASSSGDYLHEQFF
TRBD1,-,TRBV10-3,TRBJ2-2,TGTGCCGCATCTCAGGACAGGTCGAACACCGGGGAGCTGTTTTTT,CAASQDRSNTGELFF
-,-,TRBV30,TRBJ1-1,TGTGCCTTCACGAGCGGGAACACTGAAGCTTTCTTT,CAFTSGNTEAFF
TRBD1,-,TRBV7-8,TRBJ2-3,TGTGCCAGCAGCTCGAGGACAGGGCGGGATACGCAGTATTTT,CASSSRTGRDTQYF
-,-,TRBV12-1,TRBJ2-7,TGTGCCAGCAGCTTTCAACGGGAAGACGCCTACGAGCAGTACTTC,CASSFQREDAYEQYF
-,once,TRBV28,TRBJ1-6,TGTGCCAGCAGCCTCCCCGGACAAAGCCTTCTAGGCAATTCACCCCTCCACTTT,CASSLPGQSLLGNSPLHF
-,-,TRBV7-8,TRBJ1-3,TGTGCCAGCAGCTCACGAGGCGGCTCTGGAAACACCATATATTTT,CASSSRGGSGNTIYF
TRBD2,few,TRBV27,TRBJ2-7,TGTGCCAGCAGTTTATCAACGGGACTAGCGGCTTCCGAGCAGTACTTC,CASSLSTGLAASEQYF
-,many,TRBV30,TRBJ1-3,TGTGCCTGGAGTCGGGACTCCGGCTCTGGAAACACCATATATTTT,CAWSRDSGSGNTIYF
-,-,TRBV5-1,TRBJ2-7,TGCGCCAGCAGCTTGGTTGGTCGGGGATCCTACGAGCAGTACTTC,CASSLVGRGSYEQYF
-,-,TRBV3-1/TRBV3-2,TRBJ2-1,TGTGCCAGCAGCCCTAGACCCCCCAATGAGCAGTTCTTC,CASSPRPPNEQFF
-,-,TRBV12-3/TRBV12-4,TRBJ2-2,TGTGCCAGCAGCCCCTATACTAAGGGGTCACTGTTTTTT,CASSPYTKGSLFF
-,-,TRBV28,TRBJ1-5,TGTGCCAGCAGTTTCCCTGGACTTACCAATCAGCCCCAGCATTTT,CASSFPGLTNQPQHF
TRBD1,once,TRBV5-4,TRBJ2-3,TGTGCCAGCAGCTTGGAGGGGACAGTTAGCACAGATACGCAGTATTTT,CASSLEGTVSTDTQYF
-,-,TRBV7-8,TRBJ1-2,TGTGCCAGCAGCTATTATACAGGCCGACGGAGTGGCTACACCTTC,CASSYYTGRRSGYTF
-,-,TRBV6-5,TRBJ1-2,TGTGCCAGCAGCGACAGCAACTATGGCTACACCTTC,CASSDSNYGYTF
-,-,TRBV7-6,TRBJ2-5,TGTGCCAGCAGCTTTACCGGTACGATCGAGACCCAGTACTTC,CASSFTGTIETQYF
TRBD1,-,TRBV15,TRBJ1-4,TGTGCCACCAGCAGAGATCCGGGACAGGGGCGTGAAAAACTGTTTTTT,CATSRDPGQGREKLFF
TRBD1,-,TRBV15,TRBJ2-7,TGTGCCACCAGCAGAGAAGAACAGGGGGCCCTCGAGCAGTACTTC,CATSREEQGALEQYF
TRBD2,-,TRBV13,TRBJ2-7,TGTGCCAGCAGCTTGAGCGGGAGCTCCTACGAGCAGTACTTC,CASSLSGSSYEQYF
-,few,TRBV5-1,TRBJ2-7,TGCGCCAGCAGCTTGGCTCAGGGGAGCTCCTACGAGCAGTACTTC,CASSLAQGSSYEQYF
-,few,TRBV7-9,TRBJ2-3,TGTGCCAGCAGCCCCCGAGAAGGGGATGAGGCAGATACGCAGTATTTT,CASSPREGDEADTQYF
TRBD2,few,TRBV29-1,TRBJ2-7,TGCAGCGTCCGACTAGCGGGAGTGGGAGAGCAGTACTTC,CSVRLAGVGEQYF
-,few,TRBV27,TRBJ2-1,TGTGCCAGCAGCACGAGGGGGGGCCTGGGTGAGCAGTTCTTC,CASSTRGGLGEQFF
-,-,TRBV4-1,TRBJ1-5,TGCGCCAGCAGCCAAGACTCAACAGGAGCTAATCAGCCCCAGCATTTT,CASSQDSTGANQPQHF
-,-,TRBV21-1,TRBJ1-5,TGTGCCAGCAGCAAGCATCAGGGGACAGGGGGCAGTCAGCCCCAGCATTTT,CASSKHQGTGGSQPQHF
-,few,TRBV7-9,TRBJ1-2,TGTGCCAGCAGCTTAGGAGTCCCTCTTGATGGCTACACCTTC,CASSLGVPLDGYTF
TRBD2,few,TRBV5-1,TRBJ2-1,TGCGCCAGCAACCCCGAAGGACTAGTATACAATGAGCAGTTCTTC,CASNPEGLVYNEQFF
-,-,TRBV28,TRBJ1-2,TGTGCCAGCAGCCCTCTGGGGGGCTATGGCTACACCTTC,CASSPLGGYGYTF
-,few,TRBV24-1,TRBJ2-5,TGTGCCACCAGTGATTTTATGTGGACTGGTGAAGAGACCCAGTACTTC,CATSDFMWTGEETQYF
-,-,TRBV5-1,TRBJ2-3,TGCGCCAGCAGCTTATCGTATACAGATACGCAGTATTTT,CASSLSYTDTQYF
-,-,TRBV20-1,TRBJ2-5,TGCAGTGAGGGGTTGAAGGAGACCCAGTACTTC,CSEGLKETQYF
-,few,TRBV5-1,TRBJ2-7,TGCGCCAGCAGTTTTACCCCGTCTGGACAGAGATTCTACGAGCAGTACTTC,CASSFTPSGQRFYEQYF
TRBD1,-,TRBV5-1,TRBJ2-1,TGCGCCAGCAGCTCATACAGGGGGCATGTTTACAATGAGCAGTTCTTC,CASSSYRGHVYNEQFF